The 21 T cell receptor beta chains given below trace back to one sample, sequenced in a study of blood T cells in healthy people across ages (dated by TCRdb to between 2014 and 2017). Libraries came from 5' RACE. The listed sequencing device is Illumina HiSeq 2500. The second PCR ran for about 6 to 12 cycles and used a J-beta primer mix along with a sample-barcoded 5' primer. TCRdb passed the public sequencing reads through fastp at Q25 and MiXCR, retaining productive beta sequences. A single entry per CDR3 protein holds the most common genes and DNA from its merged rows. For this sample the table gives fewer than 900,000 distinct CDR3 sequences, of which over 45% were detected only once. The leading ten clones occupy 25% to 35% of the sample. Input material: blood. The receptors originated from a woman aged 55-69 years in good health.

The V gene is TRBV25-1, the J gene TRBJ2-7; D may correspond to TRBD1 or TRBD2 (7 bases each). The J call may be wrong; the DNA end is better matched by TRBJ2-5. The CDR3 runs to 16 residues. Germline assignment: CDR1 MGHDK and CDR2 SYGVNS. The CDR3: CASSMGGTVVSKTQYF. The CDR3 coding sequence is TGTGCCAGCAGTATGGGGGGGACAGTTGTTTCGAAGACCCAGTACTTC.

The chain links TRBV5-4 to TRBJ2-5, with no clear D. The CDR3 contains 13 residues. From germline, CDR1 is SGHNT and CDR2 YYREEE (reference sequence). V gave up 5 bases and J gave up 4 bases, with 12 bases separating them. This CDR3 reads CASSWGIGETQYF. CDR3 coding DNA: TGTGCCAGCAGTTGGGGAATAGGAGAGACCCAGTACTTC.

This clonotype has just a few counts. V and J are TRBV20-1 and TRBJ2-3; D may be TRBD1 (5 bases). From germline, CDR1 is DFQATT and CDR2 SNEGSKA (reference sequence). With 6 bases removed from V and 2 bases from J, the gap between germline ends came to 12 bases. The CDR3 loop spans 13 amino acids. The DNA of the CDR3 is TGCAGTGCCCCGACAGCCTACACAGATACGCAGTATTTT. Encoded protein: CSAPTAYTDTQYF.

V is TRBV6-6 and J is TRBJ2-1; tentatively, D is TRBD2 (5 bases). Trimming pared 5 bases from V and 0 bases from J, leaving 14 bases between. The germline gives CDR1 MNHNY, CDR2 SVGAGI (reference sequence). This CDR3 has 16 residues. The chain's CDR3 is CASSKAEGFSYNEQFF. In DNA form, the CDR3 reads TGTGCCAGCAGTAAAGCCGAGGGCTTCTCCTACAATGAGCAGTTCTTC.

The V and J genes are TRBV20-1 and TRBJ2-1, with TRBD2 identical over 10 bases. Trimming removed 1 base from V and 0 bases from J; junction bases left unmatched: 3. Germline V CDR1 and CDR2: DFQATT, SNEGSKA (reference sequence). CDR3 length: 16 amino acids. CDR3 protein: CSARVAGGSSYNEQFF. CDR3 nucleotides: TGCAGTGCTAGAGTAGCGGGAGGCAGCTCCTACAATGAGCAGTTCTTC.

This clonotype was observed once. The J gene is TRBJ1-1, the V gene TRBV7-9; D unresolved. Germline V lookup: CDR1 SEHNR, CDR2 FQNEAQ (reference sequence). This CDR3 is 13 amino acids long. Trimming cost V 1 base and J 9 bases, with 12 bases left between them. CDR3 bases: TGTGCCAGCAGCTTAGGGGCAGGCGACCAAGCTTTCTTT. Translated, it gives CASSLGAGDQAFF.

A few counts support this clonotype. The chain has TRBV12-3 or TRBV12-4 and TRBJ2-1; TRBD2 agrees at 8 bases. The CDR3 has 15 residues. V lost 6 bases and J lost 5; bases outside the gene matches: 9. DNA for the CDR3: TGTGCCAGCAGGTGGACTAGCTCGGACAACAATGAGCAGTTCTTC. Translating gives CASRWTSSDNNEQFF.

In this sample, this clonotype turned up a few times. The chain has TRBV5-1 and TRBJ2-7; 7 nucleotides match TRBD1. There are 15 residues in the CDR3. In germline, CDR1 is SGHRS, CDR2 YFSETQ. Trimming removed 5 bases from V and 3 bases from J; junction bases left unmatched: 11. The CDR3 spells CASRPHSGTDYEQYF. The CDR3 DNA sequence: TGCGCCAGCAGACCCCACTCCGGGACAGACTACGAGCAGTACTTC.

The rearrangement joins TRBV7-2 to TRBJ2-3, with 9 bases matching TRBD1. V lost 7 bases, J lost 1 base, and 6 bases stayed unmatched. The CDR3 sequence is 15 residues long. Germline values: CDR1 SGHTA, CDR2 FQGNSA. In DNA, the CDR3 is TGTGCCAGCAAAATGGACAGGGGTGGCACAGATACGCAGTATTTT. It yields the protein CASKMDRGGTDTQYF. Drawing the rest from reference TRBV7-2 and TRBJ2-3, the complete variable domain is GAGVSQSPSNKVTEKGKDVELRCDPISGHTALYWYRQSLGQGLEFLIYFQGNSAPDKSGLPSDRFSAERTGGSVSTLTIQRTQQEDSAVYLCASKMDRGGTDTQYFGPGTRLTVL.

This clonotype was seen a handful of times. Here the CDR3 reads CASSDHRSRDYGYTF. For the CDR3, the DNA is TGTGCCAGCAGCGATCACAGGTCGCGGGACTATGGCTACACCTTC. The chain joins TRBV7-9 to TRBJ1-2, with D maybe TRBD1 (5 bases). The CDR3 runs to 15 residues. The ends were cut back, 5 bases at V and 3 bases at J, with 16 bases in the middle. CDR1 is SEHNR, CDR2 FQNEAQ, per germline (reference sequence).

This clonotype was observed a handful of times. The chain recombines TRBV4-2 with TRBJ2-6; D remains unclear. There are 15 residues in the CDR3. Germline CDR1 reads LGHNA; CDR2 reads YNFKEQ. Trimming took 6 bases from V and 0 from J, leaving 9 bases between them. CDR3 sequence: CASSFDRSGANVLTF. CDR3 bases: TGTGCCAGCAGTTTCGACCGCTCTGGGGCCAACGTCCTGACTTTC.

A word on this clonotype: A much larger clonotype is one base distant, so this may be a read error. As DNA, the CDR3 is TGTACCAGCAGGTTGGAGGGTTCTTACCTTTACGAGCAGTACTTC. This encodes CTSRLEGSYLYEQYF. The chain carries TRBV27 and TRBJ2-5, with D perhaps TRBD2 (6 bases). The DNA end is more similar to TRBJ2-7, so the J call may be wrong. Germline assignment: CDR1 MNHEY and CDR2 SMNVEV (reference sequence). The CDR3 runs 15 residues.

The chain employs TRBV20-1 and TRBJ2-5; TRBD2 matches at 7 bases. Trimming took 2 bases from V and 2 from J; bases not matched to a gene: 8. This CDR3 is built from 15 residues. The germline gives CDR1 DFQATT, CDR2 SNEGSKA (reference sequence). As DNA, the CDR3 is TGCAGTGCTAGAAATGGGGGAGGGCAACAAGAGACCCAGTACTTC. It translates to CSARNGGGQQETQYF.

The chain has TRBV25-1 and TRBJ2-7, with 10 nucleotides matching TRBD1. J gave up 4 bases and V 3 bases, and 6 bases lay outside the gene matches. The germline gives CDR1 MGHDK, CDR2 SYGVNS. The CDR3 loop spans 15 amino acids. The CDR3 nucleotides are TGTGCCAGCAGTGATGAGGACAGGGGGAAGTACGAGCAGTACTTC. Amino acids: CASSDEDRGKYEQYF.

This chain links TRBV27 with TRBJ2-2, with D possibly being TRBD1 (7 bases). The germline CDR1 and CDR2 sequences are MNHEY and SMNVEV (reference sequence). Trimming removed 5 bases from V and 1 base from J, with 14 bases in between. The CDR3 sequence is 16 residues long. The CDR3 loop reads CASSSSGGLNTGELFF. As DNA, the CDR3 is TGTGCCAGCAGTAGCTCAGGGGGGCTGAACACCGGGGAGCTGTTTTTT.

The table lists this clonotype with a few counts. The chain recombines TRBV7-9 with TRBJ1-4; D possibly corresponds to TRBD1 (5 bases). This CDR3 contains 15 residues. Germline CDR1 and CDR2: SEHNR and FQNEAQ (reference sequence). The V gene lost 3 bases and the J gene lost 4 bases, with 12 bases spanning the gap. In nucleotides, the CDR3 is TGTGCCAGCAGCTTCGGGGACCGACTTAATGAAAAACTGTTTTTT. Its protein product is CASSFGDRLNEKLFF.

This clonotype was counted between two and nine times. The V call is TRBV20-1, the J call TRBJ2-1, with D perhaps matching TRBD1 or TRBD2 (5 bases each). The CDR3 consists of 15 residues. Germline assignment: CDR1 DFQATT and CDR2 SNEGSKA (reference sequence). V was cut by 5 bases and J by 0 bases, with 14 bases left in between. CDR3 amino acids: CSAASVGTSYNEQFF. The CDR3 bases are TGCAGTGCTGCCTCTGTCGGGACCTCCTACAATGAGCAGTTCTTC.

As for this clonotype: A much bigger clone sits one base away, suggesting this may be a read error. The chain joins TRBV20-1 to TRBJ2-3; TRBD2 is a possible D gene (5 bases). The CDR3 is 15 residues long. V was shortened by 0 bases and J by 3 bases, with 13 bases between the two germline ends. CDR1 and CDR2 (germline): DFQATT, SNEGSKA (reference sequence). The CDR3, as DNA: TGCAGTGCTAGAGATACTAGTCCTCCGACAGATACGCAGTATTTT. This codes for CSARDTSPPTDTQYF.

The chain has TRBV2 and TRBJ2-3, with D tentatively TRBD1 (6 bases). The CDR3 runs 12 residues. Trimming cost V 9 bases and J 1 base, with 8 bases left between them. CDR1 is SNHLY, CDR2 FYNNEI, per germline. CDR3: CASRTGTDTQYF. DNA of the CDR3: TGTGCCAGTAGGACAGGCACAGATACGCAGTATTTT.

The J gene is TRBJ2-3, the V gene TRBV2; 16 nucleotides agree with TRBD2. Germline-derived CDR1 and CDR2 are SNHLY and FYNNEI. J gave up 5 bases and V 6 bases, and 11 bases lay outside the gene matches. The CDR3 extends over 18 amino acids. DNA for the CDR3: TGTGCCAGCAGGCGGGGGACGGGGACTAGCGGGAGGGGAGATACGCAGTATTTT. Translation gives CASRRGTGTSGRGDTQYF.

In this sample, this clonotype turned up a few times. The rearrangement uses TRBV4-2 and TRBJ2-7, with no clear D. CDR3 length: 17 residues. Germline V CDR1 and CDR2: LGHNA, YNFKEQ. V was cut by 0 bases and J by 1 base, with 16 bases left in between. The CDR3 spells CASSQDLNLEPSYEQYF. The DNA for the CDR3 is TGTGCCAGCAGCCAAGATCTAAATCTTGAGCCATCCTACGAGCAGTACTTC.